A selection of T cell receptor beta chains follows, all from one sample in a study of T-cell reconstitution after alpha-beta-depleted transplantation in children. TCRdb redid the calling of the PCR reads with MiXCR, one entry per CDR3 protein. This sample carries under 300,000 distinct CDR3 sequences, 11% of them seen once, and the ten largest clones take around 24%. The material sequenced was peripheral blood, taken 180 days after TCRalphabeta/CD19-depleted stem cell transplant. Every receptor here comes from a male patient between 2 and 10 years old who had a stem cell transplant for chronic granulomatous disease, so the T cells may come from the graft donor. Each CDR3 is given without its conserved first and last residue. The order of the fields is J gene, V gene, CDR3 protein.

TRBJ2-3	TRBV30	AWSVRTSTDTQY
TRBJ1-1	TRBV5-6	ASTGVNTEAF
TRBJ2-7	TRBV29-1	SVRDSPNPGHEQY
TRBJ1-6	TRBV6-5	ASRPGQGVRSPLH
TRBJ2-7	TRBV5-1	ASSLRPGGKADSYEQY
TRBJ2-1	TRBV4-1	ASSQDKATWSSYNEQF
TRBJ2-7	TRBV20-1	SARGGTGGEQY
TRBJ2-3	TRBV7-3	ASSSQGGGTDTQY
TRBJ2-7	TRBV7-9	ASSSKSAEQY
TRBJ2-1	TRBV7-2	AILGFNNEQF
TRBJ2-3	TRBV6-2/TRBV6-3	ASSYSYSSTDTQY
TRBJ2-2	TRBV15	ATSRVPGTGELF
TRBJ2-3	TRBV6-5	ASSYSLRGDTQY
TRBJ2-3	TRBV27	ASSYFGTSQDTQY
TRBJ2-1	TRBV12-3/TRBV12-4	ASSFALAGDNEQF
TRBJ2-7	TRBV20-1	SASSWDRGLNEQY
TRBJ2-3	TRBV20-1	SARSGTTLKLWTDTQY
TRBJ1-3	TRBV29-1	SAAKQGTGNTIY
TRBJ2-7	TRBV28	ASSSPEGQGVNEQY
TRBJ2-2	TRBV3-1	ASSPDRFRTGELF
TRBJ2-3	TRBV13	ASSPYSGSGADTQY
TRBJ2-2	TRBV11-2	ASRAGWTTSGELF
TRBJ2-1	TRBV3-1	ASSQGRYNEQF
TRBJ2-3	TRBV20-1	SAAMGSRSTDTQY
TRBJ2-7	TRBV5-1	ASSLDGTPGVEVYEQY
TRBJ2-3	TRBV5-1	ASSTAVTDTQY
TRBJ2-1	TRBV20-1	CARVGASGILNEQF
TRBJ2-3	TRBV5-1	ASSFPGAMYTDTQY
TRBJ1-1	TRBV5-1	ASSLQENTEAF
TRBJ2-5	TRBV24-1	ATSDYGLAGEETQY
TRBJ1-4	TRBV29-1	SVGGLGLEKLF
TRBJ2-5	TRBV12-3/TRBV12-4	ASTQTGQETQY
TRBJ1-1	TRBV9	ASSVDGERLTMNTEAF
TRBJ2-7	TRBV9	ASSAGGTLYEQY
TRBJ2-3	TRBV7-2	ASSSQDTQVPDTQY
TRBJ2-2	TRBV25-1	ASSEGVYTGELF
TRBJ2-3	TRBV3-1	ASSHSLAGSTDTQY
TRBJ2-1	TRBV20-1	SARVGGRASYNEQF
TRBJ2-7	TRBV5-1	ASSLYPPGTGSFYEQY
TRBJ1-2	TRBV3-1	ASSQEWGLGGYT
TRBJ2-1	TRBV20-1	SAALLAGGVYNEQF
TRBJ2-1	TRBV24-1	ATSDLQASGGNEQF
TRBJ1-1	TRBV7-9	ASSSRRGTTEAF
TRBJ2-5	TRBV9	ASSGRGREGETQY
TRBJ2-1	TRBV20-1	SARGGVGGGPLRDNEQF
TRBJ1-4	TRBV27	ASSHGQGLEKLF
TRBJ2-3	TRBV5-8	ASSFRDSLPFTDTQY
TRBJ2-7	TRBV7-6	ASSKLGQGTAGNEQY
TRBJ2-3	TRBV12-3/TRBV12-4	ASSKERGVIDTQY
TRBJ2-5	TRBV11-3	ASSLRAGLQETQY
TRBJ1-1	TRBV29-1	SATRVTEAF
TRBJ2-3	TRBV18	ASSPPGRTDTQY
TRBJ2-7	TRBV20-1	SVPGQGTYEQY
TRBJ2-2	TRBV2	ASSEGLAGAGGELF